What follows is one T cell receptor (beta chain) and its context. The antigen remains unidentified. The data are from a study of cytomegalovirus exposure and HLA in healthy donors. The overall study: Per a later analysis, the roughly 640 first-cohort and 120 validation repertoires shared one platform. Study-wide points: A few chains tied to CMV proved CMV antigen-specific in vitro.

With 0 bases clipped from V and 8 bases from J, the junction kept 4 bases outside the gene matches. This CDR3 region has 14 residues. CDR1 and CDR2 (germline): MNHEY, SMNVEV (reference sequence). These donors were members of the 120-subject validation cohort, a group separate from the roughly 700-subject first cohort. The protocol was immunoSEQ multiplex PCR, while the TCRdb copy is restricted to in-frame clones and leaves out a portion. The table lists fewer than 150,000 clones, approximately 86% of them singletons, with approximately 8% in the top ten. The sequence was obtained from a woman under 30 in good health and CMV-seropositive. The J gene is TRBJ2-1, the V gene TRBV27, with 7 bases fitting TRBD2. The sample consisted of PBMCs. The CDR3: CASSLSAGVDEQFF. CDR3 in DNA: TGTGCCAGCAGTTTATCTGCGGGAGTAGATGAGCAGTTCTTC.